A selection of T cell receptor beta chains follows, all from one sample in a study of shared clonotypes between healthy human individuals. Generated by immunoSEQ multiplex PCR, the TCRdb table keeps only in-frame clones and is missing some. The sample lists around 2,000,000 clones; roughly 95% were seen once. The source material was naive CD4+ T cells sorted from blood. All receptors derive from a man aged 18-30 years in good health. CDR3s include the opening cysteine and the closing phenylalanine or tryptophan. Each record gives: D gene, V gene, J gene, clone size, CDR3 DNA, CDR3 protein. D genes are given only for firm matches. Clone size appears in some rows only: once, few, many, or a class for an expanded clone.

-	TRBV5-5	TRBJ1-6	-	TGTGCCAGCAGCCCACGGCTTCCTAGTCCCGGGGGCGGGGTATGGCCACCCCTCCACTTT	CASSPRLPSPGGGVWPPLHF
-	TRBV6-5	TRBJ2-1	-	TGTGCCAGCAGTCCTGACTACAATGAGCAGTTCTTC	CASSPDYNEQFF
TRBD2	TRBV7-2	TRBJ2-5	-	TGTGCCAGCAGCATTAGCGGGAGCAATGGAAGAGAGACCCAGTACTTC	CASSISGSNGRETQYF
-	TRBV5-8	TRBJ2-7	-	TGTGCCAGCACCATTTACCCGACCTACGAGCAGTACTTC	CASTIYPTYEQYF
TRBD1	TRBV28	TRBJ1-3	-	TGTGCCAGCAGCCCCCAGGGGGACAGGCACACCATATATTTT	CASSPQGDRHTIYF
-	TRBV27	TRBJ1-6	-	TGTGCCAGCAGTTTTGCGGGCTTCTATAATTCACCCCTCCACTTT	CASSFAGFYNSPLHF
TRBD2	TRBV6-1	TRBJ2-3	-	TGTGCCAGCAGTGACCTCGGGGGGGGAGATACGCAGTATTTT	CASSDLGGGDTQYF
-	TRBV30	TRBJ1-1	many	TGTGCCTGGAGAGGGATGAACACTGAAGCTTTCTTT	CAWRGMNTEAFF
TRBD2	TRBV28	TRBJ2-7	once	TGTGCCAGCGGGACTAGCGGACCCTACGAGCAGTACTTC	CASGTSGPYEQYF
-	TRBV6-6	TRBJ2-7	-	TGTGCCAGCAGCCGATCAACAGGGTACGAGCAGTACTTC	CASSRSTGYEQYF
TRBD2	TRBV2	TRBJ2-7	-	TGTGCCAGCAGGACTAGCGGGGCTCTCTACGAGCAGTACTTC	CASRTSGALYEQYF
TRBD2	TRBV5-4	TRBJ2-3	-	TGTGCCAGCAGCCTTAGCGGGGGGGCCGGGAGAGATACGCAGTATTTT	CASSLSGGAGRDTQYF
-	TRBV10-3	TRBJ2-2	-	TGTGCCATCAGCCAAGGAGGGGACACCGGGGAGCTGTTTTTT	CAISQGGDTGELFF
-	TRBV10-3	TRBJ1-1	-	TGTGCCACTCGAGGGGGTCTCCGGGACGAGACTGAAGCTTTCTTT	CATRGGLRDETEAFF
-	TRBV7-9	TRBJ2-7	-	TGTGCCAGCAGCTTGGCTAGCGTGGACGAGCAGTACTTC	CASSLASVDEQYF
TRBD1	TRBV5-1	TRBJ1-3	-	TGCGCCAGCAGCGATAGGGACAGGTCGAGAAACACCATATATTTT	CASSDRDRSRNTIYF
-	TRBV5-1	TRBJ2-7	-	TGCGCCAGCAGATTTATACAGGGAGACTCCTACGAGCAGTACTTC	CASRFIQGDSYEQYF
TRBD1	TRBV6-5	TRBJ1-2	once	TGTGCCAGCAGTACACCGAAGACAGGGCAATGGGGCTACACCTTC	CASSTPKTGQWGYTF
-	TRBV27	TRBJ2-7	-	TGTGCCAGCAGTTCCGTACTATACGACGAGCAGTACTTC	CASSSVLYDEQYF
-	TRBV9	TRBJ1-1	-	TGTGCCAGCAGCGTAGATGGGGTAAACACTGAAGCTTTCTTT	CASSVDGVNTEAFF
-	TRBV30	TRBJ2-5	-	TGTGCCTGGAGTATGGGGCACCTTCAAGAGACCCAGTACTTC	CAWSMGHLQETQYF
TRBD1	TRBV5-1	TRBJ1-5	-	TGCGCCAGCAGCCCTGCCGGGACAGGGAATCAGCCCCAGCATTTT	CASSPAGTGNQPQHF
-	TRBV4-3	TRBJ2-3	-	TGCGCCAGCAGCCAAGCCCTCTCAGCGGATACGCAGTATTTT	CASSQALSADTQYF
-	TRBV19	TRBJ2-5	-	-	CASSTSGGTQYF
-	TRBV9	TRBJ2-5	-	TGTGCCAGCAGCGTAGGGGGAACTCAAGAAACCCAGTACTTC	CASSVGGTQETQYF
-	TRBV7-2	TRBJ1-2	few	TGTGCCAGCAGTCCTGACCGCCTCAACTATGGCTACACCTTC	CASSPDRLNYGYTF
TRBD2	TRBV19	TRBJ2-1	-	TGTGCCAGTAGTAGAATGGGACTAGCGGGAGTAAGGTATTTGGGCAATGAGCAGTTCTTC	CASSRMGLAGVRYLGNEQFF
-	TRBV2	TRBJ2-7	once	TGTGCCAGCTCACTTGGAAGATACGTCGAGCAGTACTTC	CASSLGRYVEQYF
-	TRBV10-3	TRBJ2-3	once	TGTGCCATCAGGGTGGGACTCGCATACACAGATACGCAGTATTTT	CAIRVGLAYTDTQYF
-	TRBV18	TRBJ2-1	-	TGTGCCAGCTCACCACCCTCGGGACTGCTGTACAATGAGCAGTTCTTC	CASSPPSGLLYNEQFF
TRBD1	TRBV30	TRBJ1-1	few	TGTGGACTGGGACAGGGAATGACTGAAGCTTTCTTT	CGLGQGMTEAFF
TRBD2	TRBV5-4	TRBJ2-7	once	TGTGCCAGCACCATCAGCGGGAGCTCCTACGAGCAGTACTTC	CASTISGSSYEQYF
-	TRBV6-1	TRBJ2-7	-	TGTGCCAGCAGCTCCGGGACGGAAGAGGGTAAGCAGTACTTC	CASSSGTEEGKQYF
-	TRBV6-5	TRBJ2-7	-	TGTGCCAGCAGTTACTCTAGTTCGGGCAGCTACGAGCAGTACTTC	CASSYSSSGSYEQYF
TRBD2	TRBV5-6	TRBJ2-2	-	TGTGCCAGCACCCCATTAGCGGGGGTCACCGGGGAGCTGTTTTTT	CASTPLAGVTGELFF
TRBD1	TRBV28	TRBJ1-2	-	TGTGCCATCTTGGGCAGGGGGCACGACTATGGCTACACCTTC	CAILGRGHDYGYTF
TRBD1	TRBV6-5	TRBJ2-2	-	TGTGCCAGCAGCCGACAGGGGGGCACCGGGGAGCTGTTTTTT	CASSRQGGTGELFF
-	TRBV6-5	TRBJ1-2	-	TGTGCCAGCGCCAGAGATAACTATGGCTACACCTTC	CASARDNYGYTF
-	TRBV5-1	TRBJ2-3	-	TGCGCCAGCAGCGCAAACCGGGCCGGATACACAGATACGCAGTATTTT	CASSANRAGYTDTQYF
-	TRBV7-2	TRBJ2-7	-	TGTGCCAGCAGCTTTGGTCCTCCCTACGAGCAGTACTTC	CASSFGPPYEQYF
-	TRBV6-1	TRBJ2-7	-	TGTGCCAGCAGTGAAGCGAGTCAAACCCTCCAGTACTTC	CASSEASQTLQYF
TRBD1	TRBV4-1	TRBJ1-6	few	TGCGCCAGCAGCCACGGGACAGGCCATTCACCCCTCCACTTT	CASSHGTGHSPLHF
-	TRBV7-8	TRBJ2-5	-	TGTGCCAGCAGCCTCGTTCTGGGGGATGTGGGGGAGACCCAGTACTTC	CASSLVLGDVGETQYF
-	TRBV6-1	TRBJ2-7	-	TGTGCCAGCACCAGAGACAACTACGAGCAGTACTTC	CASTRDNYEQYF
TRBD1	TRBV2	TRBJ1-5	-	TGTGCCAGCAGTGGACAGGGGGCAAGCCAGCCCCAGCATTTT	CASSGQGASQPQHF
-	TRBV6-5	TRBJ2-5	-	TGTGCCAGCAGTTATGGGGGCAAATACCAAGAGACCCAGTACTTC	CASSYGGKYQETQYF
-	TRBV11-3	TRBJ2-1	-	TGTGCCAGCAGCTTAGTCTTGGGAAATGAGCAGTTCTTC	CASSLVLGNEQFF
TRBD2	TRBV11-2	TRBJ2-1	-	TGTGCCAGCAGCAGACTAGCGGGCCGGAATGAGCAGTTCTTC	CASSRLAGRNEQFF
-	TRBV5-1	TRBJ2-4	-	TGCGCCAGCAGCCCAGAGGGAGGACTAGCCAAAAACATTCAGTACTTC	CASSPEGGLAKNIQYF
-	TRBV19	TRBJ2-5	once	TGTGCCAGTAGTGGGACGGGTCTAGGAGAGACCCAGTACTTC	CASSGTGLGETQYF
-	TRBV5-4	TRBJ2-5	-	TGTGCCAGCAGCTTCGGGACACTCCAAGAGACCCAGTACTTC	CASSFGTLQETQYF
TRBD2	TRBV7-8	TRBJ2-1	-	TGTGCCAGCAGCTTAGTCGGGAGGGAAAGTCGGAATGAGCAGTTCTTC	CASSLVGRESRNEQFF
TRBD1	TRBV29-1	TRBJ1-2	-	TGCAGCGCCTCGGGACAGCTATATGGCTACACCTTC	CSASGQLYGYTF
-	TRBV29-1	TRBJ2-1	-	TGCAGCGTTGAGGGGGGCAATGAGCAGTTCTTC	CSVEGGNEQFF
-	TRBV5-1	TRBJ2-5	-	TGCGCCAGCAGCTCAGGGTTACAAGAGACCCAGTACTTC	CASSSGLQETQYF
-	TRBV30	TRBJ2-1	-	TGTGCCTGGAGTGGGACTTCCCTCTCCTACAATGAGCAGTTCTTC	CAWSGTSLSYNEQFF
-	TRBV6-5	TRBJ1-6	-	TGTGCCAGCAGTGCTCGTAATTCACCCCTCCACTTT	CASSARNSPLHF
-	TRBV7-9	TRBJ2-3	-	TGTGCCAGCAGCTTAGTTAGATCGGTGGCAGATACGCAGTATTTT	CASSLVRSVADTQYF
-	TRBV28	TRBJ2-5	-	TGTGCCAGCGCAGCCCCGGGGCGGTCGAGGAAGACCCAGTACTTC	CASAAPGRSRKTQYF